This entry lists 5 T cell receptor beta chains sequenced from one sample in a study of breast tumors, draining lymph nodes, adjacent tissues. TCRdb ran MiXCR on the multiplex PCR reads and lists one entry per CDR3 protein. This sample has some 170,000 distinct CDR3 sequences, with 30% to 35% found just once. Axillary draining lymph nodes of breast cancer patients supplied the node samples. The source material was axillary lymph node tissue. Receptors were obtained from a female donor with breast cancer. Some clones in this sample may be carry-over from other donors' samples.

There are many counts of this clonotype. CDR3 amino acids: CATSRTSGSYNEQFF. CDR3 coding DNA: TGTGCCACCAGTAGAACTAGCGGGTCATACAATGAGCAGTTCTTC. This rearrangement joins TRBV15 to TRBJ2-1; TRBD2 agrees at 9 bases. V lost 6 bases and J lost 4; bases outside the gene matches: 7. The germline V gene has CDR1 LNHNV and CDR2 YYDKDF (reference sequence). The CDR3 runs to 15 residues.

This clonotype was picked up a small number of times. A read error may account for a junction end that differs from germline. The chain uses TRBV5-1 and TRBJ1-5, with a possible D match to TRBD1 (5 bases). The germline CDR1 and CDR2 sequences are SGHRS and YFSETQ. The CDR3 loop spans 14 amino acids. CDR3 in amino acids: CASSPGELNHPQHF. CDR3 sequence (DNA): TGCGCCAGCAGCCCGGGGGAGCTGAATCACCCCCAGCATTTT. Looking up the rest from reference TRBV5-1 and TRBJ1-5 gives the full variable domain: KAGVTQTPRYLIKTRGQQVTLSCSPISGHRSVSWYQQTPGQGLQFLFEYFSETQRNKGNFPGRFSGRQFSNSRSEMNVSTLELGDSALYLCASSPGELNHPQHFGDGTRLSIL.

The V and J genes are TRBV6-5 and TRBJ1-1; possibly TRBD1 for D (6 bases). There are 14 residues in the CDR3. The germline V gene encodes CDR1 MNHEY and CDR2 SVGAGI. V was pared by 6 bases and J by 4 bases, with 15 bases between. DNA of the CDR3: TGTGCCAGCAGGATACTCGGGGGCACCACTGAAGCTTTCTTT. Translating it yields CASRILGGTTEAFF.

This clonotype was detected only a few times. A much more abundant neighbour one base away suggests this may be a read error. The genes are TRBV6-1 and TRBJ1-5, with D possibly matching TRBD1 (6 bases). V shed 5 bases and J shed 6 bases, with 14 bases lying between them. This CDR3 has 14 residues. Germline lookup yields CDR1 MNHNS and CDR2 SASEGT. This CDR3 reads CASSLRGDSQPQHF. The CDR3 DNA follows: TGTGCCAGCAGTCTGAGGGGGGATAGTCAGCCCCAGCATTTT.

This clonotype came up many times. V is TRBV4-1 and J is TRBJ2-7, with 7 bases identical to TRBD2. CDR3 length equals 14 residues. V shed 4 bases and J 5 bases; nucleotides not matched to a gene: 8. Germline CDR1 is MGHRA and CDR2 is YSYEKL. The CDR3: CASSPTEGRDEQYF. CDR3 nucleotides: TGCGCCAGCAGCCCTACGGAAGGGAGGGACGAGCAGTACTTC.